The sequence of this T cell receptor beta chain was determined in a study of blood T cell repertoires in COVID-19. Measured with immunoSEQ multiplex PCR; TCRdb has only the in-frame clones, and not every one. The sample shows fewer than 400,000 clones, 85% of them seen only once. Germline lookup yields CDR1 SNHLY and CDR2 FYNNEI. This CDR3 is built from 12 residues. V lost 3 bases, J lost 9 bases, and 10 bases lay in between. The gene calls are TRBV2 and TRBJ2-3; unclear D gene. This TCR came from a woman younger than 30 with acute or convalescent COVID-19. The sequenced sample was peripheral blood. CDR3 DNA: TGTGCCAGCAGTGACGCCTACCGGACGCAGTATTTT. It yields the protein CASSDAYRTQYF.